This is a list of T cell receptor beta chains from one sample in a study of CD8 T cells in Susac syndrome. TCRdb recomputed calls from the immunoSEQ multiplex PCR reads with MiXCR, one row per CDR3 protein. The data contain some 300,000 distinct CDR3 sequences, about nine tenths of them singletons. The sequenced material came from CD8+ T cells from PBMCs. Receptor source: a human donor with multiple sclerosis. The CDR3 runs from the conserved cysteine through the conserved F or W. A D gene is named only where the DNA matches it firmly. Some rows mark clone size as missing; the rest say once, few, many or name a class of expanded clone.

cdr3_aa cdr3_nt v_call d_call clone_size j_call
CASSYNSNQPQHF TGTGCCAGCAGCTACAATAGCAATCAGCCCCAGCATTTT TRBV6-2/TRBV6-3 NA NA TRBJ1-5
CASSPQEFWALHF TGTGCCAGCAGCCCGCAGGAGTTCTGGGCCCTCCACTTT TRBV6-2/TRBV6-3 NA NA TRBJ1-6
CASSLGGGGVDEQFF TGTGCCAGCAGTTTAGGAGGGGGCGGGGTCGATGAGCAGTTCTTC TRBV12-3/TRBV12-4 NA NA TRBJ2-1
CASSLTGARDTGELFF TGTGCCAGCAGCTTAACAGGGGCGCGGGACACCGGGGAGCTGTTTTTT TRBV13 TRBD1 once TRBJ2-2
CATSDLLGETQYF TGTGCCACCAGTGATTTGCTCGGGGAGACCCAGTACTTC TRBV24-1 NA NA TRBJ2-5
CSVASGRADGELFF TGCAGCGTTGCAAGCGGGAGGGCCGACGGGGAGCTGTTTTTT TRBV29-1 TRBD2 NA TRBJ2-2
CASSLYPQQGAAVSGELFF TGTGCCAGCAGTTTGTATCCCCAACAGGGGGCGGCGGTATCCGGGGAGCTGTTTTTT TRBV27 TRBD1 NA TRBJ2-2
CASSLGMETQYF TGTGCCAGCAGCTTGGGTATGGAGACCCAGTACTTC TRBV5-4 NA few TRBJ2-5
CASSLSMGNTEAFF TGTGCCAGCAGCCTATCCATGGGGAACACTGAAGCTTTCTTT TRBV7-9 NA NA TRBJ1-1
CASSLAQGQFF TGTGCCAGCAGCTTGGCGCAGGGTCAGTTCTTC TRBV5-6 NA NA TRBJ2-1
CASSSGGEGAEKLFF TGTGCCAGCAGTTCTGGCGGGGAGGGAGCTGAAAAACTGTTTTTT TRBV28 NA NA TRBJ1-4
CASSHIRTGNYEQYF TGTGCCAGCAGCCATATACGGACAGGGAACTACGAGCAGTACTTC TRBV4-2 TRBD1 NA TRBJ2-7
CASSFAVAGALEAGELFF TGTGCCAGCAGCTTTGCCGTAGCGGGGGCGCTTGAAGCCGGGGAGCTGTTTTTT TRBV7-6 TRBD2 NA TRBJ2-2
CASSQLGVGTEAFF TGCGCCAGCAGCCAACTGGGGGTTGGGACTGAAGCTTTCTTT TRBV4-1 NA NA TRBJ1-1
CASSLRQVGEQYF TGTGCCAGCAGTCTTAGGCAGGTTGGCGAGCAGTACTTC TRBV27 NA NA TRBJ2-7
CASSQTSGTTGELFF TGTGCCAGCAGTCAGACTAGCGGGACCACCGGGGAGCTGTTTTTT TRBV6-4 TRBD2 NA TRBJ2-2
CASSGDSPYGYTF TGTGCCAGCAGTGGGGACAGCCCCTATGGCTACACCTTC TRBV2 TRBD1 NA TRBJ1-2
CASSETGTLGVYGYTF TGTGCCAGCAGTGAGACCGGGACCTTGGGGGTCTATGGCTACACCTTC TRBV12-3/TRBV12-4 NA NA TRBJ1-2
CASSLSDSYEQYF TGTGCCAGCAGTTTGTCTGACTCCTACGAGCAGTACTTC TRBV27 NA NA TRBJ2-7
CASSQAGTAGFGTDTQYF TGTGCCAGCAGCCAGGCTGGGACAGCCGGTTTTGGCACAGATACGCAGTATTTT TRBV4-2 TRBD1 NA TRBJ2-3
CASSPPGGGEKLFF TGTGCCAGCTCACCCCCGGGAGGTGGCGAAAAACTGTTTTTT TRBV18 NA NA TRBJ1-4
CATIGPDTEAFF TGTGCCACTATCGGACCGGACACTGAAGCTTTCTTT TRBV10-3 NA NA TRBJ1-1
CASTDSGFSGYYNEQFF TGTGCCAGTACCGATTCCGGGTTTAGCGGGTACTACAATGAGCAGTTCTTC TRBV19 TRBD2 NA TRBJ2-1
CASSSPLHNTQYF TGTGCCAGCAGCTCCCCGCTCCACAATACGCAGTATTTT TRBV11-3 NA NA TRBJ2-3
CASSQDRGLAETQYF TGCGCCAGCAGCCAAGATAGGGGGCTAGCAGAGACCCAGTACTTC TRBV4-3 TRBD1 NA TRBJ2-5
CASSLQGTGDDEQYF TGTGCCAGCAGTTTACAGGGGACAGGGGACGACGAGCAGTACTTC TRBV28 TRBD1 NA TRBJ2-7
CASTNGHLNEQFF TGTGCCAGCACCAACGGACATTTGAATGAGCAGTTCTTC TRBV6-5 NA NA TRBJ2-1
CASSPATTYNEQFF TGTGCCAGCAGTCCAGCTACCACCTACAATGAGCAGTTCTTC TRBV27 NA NA TRBJ2-1
CASSYYGTAPEQYF TGTGCCAGCAGTTACTACGGGACAGCTCCCGAGCAGTACTTC TRBV6-2/TRBV6-3 TRBD1 NA TRBJ2-7
CASSRDRTGTGELFF TGTGCCAGCAGCCGAGATCGGACAGGCACCGGGGAGCTGTTTTTT TRBV7-9 TRBD1 NA TRBJ2-2
CASSPNPLGRGTYEQYF TGTGCCAGCAGCCCAAATCCTCTTGGGCGGGGCACCTACGAGCAGTACTTC TRBV7-9 NA NA TRBJ2-7
CASTPGGTGEENIQYF TGCGCCAGCACTCCAGGGGGAACAGGGGAGGAAAACATTCAGTACTTC TRBV5-1 NA NA TRBJ2-4
CASSQVDKPTYEQYF TGCGCCAGCAGCCAAGTGGACAAGCCTACCTACGAGCAGTACTTC TRBV4-3 NA NA TRBJ2-7
CASSPSTGGSVYEQYF TGCGCCAGCAGCCCCTCCACAGGGGGCAGTGTTTACGAGCAGTACTTC TRBV5-1 TRBD1 NA TRBJ2-7
CASSPRGAGAYEQYF TGTGCCAGCAGCCCTCGAGGGGCAGGAGCCTACGAGCAGTACTTC TRBV3-1 NA NA TRBJ2-7
CASSFLGNEQFF TGTGCCAGCAGTTTTCTGGGCAATGAGCAGTTCTTC TRBV28 NA NA TRBJ2-1
CASSLLGPVESYEQYF TGTGCCAGCAGCTTGCTCGGGCCAGTAGAATCCTACGAGCAGTACTTC TRBV7-9 NA NA TRBJ2-7
CASSLSQGAVEQYF TGTGCCAGCAGCCTATCACAGGGGGCGGTTGAGCAGTACTTC TRBV7-6 TRBD1 NA TRBJ2-7
CASTQGNTEAFF TGTGCCTCCACACAGGGGAACACTGAAGCTTTCTTT TRBV30 NA few TRBJ1-1